Sequencing of this TCR beta chain was carried out in a study of response to subunit inactivated influenza vaccine. The CDR3 runs 16 residues. From germline, CDR1 is KGHSH and CDR2 LQKENI. V gave up 0 bases and J gave up 4 bases, with 15 bases separating them. This clonotype came up a few times. TCRdb reprocessed the RT-PCR reads via MiXCR and lists one record per CDR3 protein. The top ten clones hold 2.5% to 3% of a sample with about 540,000 distinct CDR3 sequences, under 30% of them seen once. A further study also used this sample, focusing on T cells expressing NK-cell markers. From that study: The authors made TCR beta cDNA libraries by 5'RACE template switching. This switching added a universal primer site and UMIs. The CD3+CD56-NKG2C+ fraction of a handful of donors was likewise dominated by these clonotypes.

The genes are TRBV18 and TRBJ1-1; D perhaps matches TRBD1 (5 bases). The sequencing here drew on CD4+ T cells sorted from PBMCs, taken 11 to 12 days after vaccination. The sequence was obtained from a man in his fifties who received an inactivated influenza vaccine. Here the CDR3 reads CASSPPRGRRSTEAFF. DNA of the CDR3: TGTGCCAGCTCACCACCCCGGGGCCGGAGGAGCACTGAAGCTTTCTTT.